The next 11 T cell receptor beta chains were all read from a single sample in a study of T cell repertoires in cytomegalovirus infection (dated by TCRdb to about 2019). This sample was sequenced with an Illumina HiSeq 1500. TCRdb passed the public sequencing reads through fastp at Q25 and MiXCR, retaining productive beta sequences. Rows with a matching CDR3 protein are joined into one entry that keeps the most common DNA and genes. The sample data list hundreds of thousands of distinct CDR3 sequences, and roughly a quarter of these were observed just once. The ten top clones hold 8% of the sample. Sequences were obtained from CD8+ T cells from PBMCs. These receptors all stem from a human donor in good health (CMV status not recorded). Some clones in this sample may be carry-over from other donors' samples.

This chain connects TRBV14 to TRBJ1-6; D call uncertain. The V gene's germline CDR1 is SGHDN and CDR2 FVKESK. This CDR3 has 14 amino acids. Trimming took off 4 bases at V and 7 bases at J, with 11 bases between the two ends. DNA of the CDR3: TGTGCCAGCAGCCGGTTAGGCCTCAATTCACCCCTCCACTTT. Its translation: CASSRLGLNSPLHF.

This clonotype occurred a few times. The V and J genes are TRBV7-9 and TRBJ2-1; D may be TRBD1 or TRBD2 (5 bases each). Germline V gene lookup returns CDR1 SEHNR and CDR2 FQNEAQ (reference sequence). This CDR3 is 15 amino acids long. Between the trimmed V and J ends, which lost 2 bases and 2 bases, there was a span of 10 bases. In nucleotides, the CDR3 is TGTGCCAGCAGCTTACCCGGGGCAACCTACAATGAGCAGTTCTTC. As protein: CASSLPGATYNEQFF.

This clonotype was seen at least ten times. CDR3: CASSQEGTGNQPQHF. In DNA form, the CDR3 reads TGTGCCAGCAGCCAAGAAGGGACAGGGAATCAGCCCCAGCATTTT. The V and J genes are TRBV4-2 and TRBJ1-5, with 9 bases that match TRBD1. Germline V CDR1 and CDR2: LGHNA, YNFKEQ. Germline trimming cut 0 bases from V and 4 bases from J; bases unmatched to any gene: 1. The CDR3 spans 15 residues.

The CDR3 reads CAIRGDRGDYEQYF. The CDR3 DNA sequence: TGTGCCATCAGGGGAGACAGGGGGGACTACGAGCAGTACTTC. The V call is TRBV10-3, the J call TRBJ2-7; 9 nucleotides line up with TRBD1. The CDR3 runs to 14 residues. Germline V gene data show CDR1 as ENHRY and CDR2 as SYGVKD. V was pared by 6 bases and J by 3 bases, with 6 bases of the junction left unmatched.

This clonotype was detected many times. The gene calls are TRBV7-8 and TRBJ1-6; D is unresolved. The V gene lost 2 bases and the J gene lost 0 bases, with 11 bases spanning the gap. The CDR3 loop spans 17 amino acids. Looked up from germline, CDR1 is SGHVS and CDR2 is FQNEAQ. This CDR3 is CASSLYPASSYNSPLHF. In DNA form, the CDR3 reads TGTGCCAGCAGCTTATATCCGGCCAGCTCCTATAATTCACCCCTCCACTTT.

CDR3 loop: CASSPEPGGRTGELFF. The CDR3 DNA follows: TGCGCCAGCAGCCCGGAACCCGGGGGCAGGACCGGGGAGCTGTTTTTT. This rearrangement joins TRBV5-1 to TRBJ2-2, with D perhaps TRBD1 or TRBD2 (6 bases each). V gave up 4 bases and J gave up 5 bases, with 18 bases separating them. The CDR3 has 16 residues. The germline CDR1 and CDR2 sequences are SGHRS and YFSETQ.

The chain joins TRBV28 to TRBJ2-3; a possible D gene is TRBD1 (5 bases). This CDR3 contains 15 residues. Trimming left V 3 bases short and J 2 bases short, with 12 bases between. Germline CDR1 reads MDHEN; CDR2 reads SYDVKM. The CDR3: CASSLQGFLTDTQYF. As DNA, the CDR3 is TGTGCCAGCAGTTTGCAGGGTTTCCTCACAGATACGCAGTATTTT.

The DNA for the CDR3 is TGTGCCAGCTCACCACACCGGGCCGTTTACAATGAGCAGTTCTTC. It encodes CASSPHRAVYNEQFF. This sequence joins TRBV18 and TRBJ2-1, with unresolved D. The CDR3 contains 15 residues. The germline CDR1 and CDR2 sequences are KGHSH and LQKENI. Trimming removed 1 base from V and 4 bases from J, with 11 bases in between.

Turning to this clonotype: The CDR3 does not end in the conserved phenylalanine or tryptophan, so this is likely a read error. This sequence joins TRBV4-2 and TRBJ1-1, with a possible D match to TRBD1 (6 bases). This CDR3 comprises 16 residues. The V gene lost 2 bases and the J gene lost 0 bases, with 13 bases spanning the gap. Germline lookup yields CDR1 LGHNA and CDR2 YNFKEQ. The CDR3 loop is CASSQIWTDMNTEAFS. The CDR3 coding sequence is TGTGCCAGCAGCCAAATCTGGACAGATATGAACACTGAAGCTTTCTCT.

This clonotype was observed a few times. V usage is TRBV6-5 and J usage is TRBJ2-2; 8 nucleotides agree with TRBD2. This CDR3 comprises 16 residues. Germline V gene data show CDR1 as MNHEY and CDR2 as SVGAGI. Losses at the gene ends were 1 base for V and 6 bases for J; bases not matched to a gene: 7. The CDR3 sequence: CASSYFGGGYPGELFF. CDR3 in DNA: TGTGCCAGCAGTTACTTTGGCGGGGGGTATCCCGGGGAGCTGTTTTTT.

This clonotype has more than one count but fewer than ten. J is TRBJ2-5 and V is TRBV18; TRBD2 matches 8 bases. This CDR3 region has 18 residues. V trimming: 1 base; J trimming: 0 bases; junction bases outside the gene matches: 10. In germline, CDR1 is KGHSH, CDR2 LQKENI. CDR3 residues: CASSPRRASGSYQETQYF. Written as DNA, the CDR3 is TGTGCCAGCTCACCACGGAGGGCTAGCGGGTCGTACCAAGAGACCCAGTACTTC.